This T cell receptor (beta chain) was identified in a study of regulatory T cells in long-lasting Graves disease. Study results and caveats: Persistent Graves' patients showed a TCR diversity that was lower than that of newly diagnosed ones.

The sample's time point: persistent/refractory GD, antithyroid drugs over 5 years with positive TRAb. From RNA extracted from PBMCs, the TCR library was made. The authors built TCR beta libraries using iRepertoire HTBI primers and Arm-PCR of CDR3 regions. TCRdb used MiXCR to reprocess the multiplex PCR reads, holding one entry per CDR3 protein. The repertoire holds approximately 470,000 distinct CDR3 sequences, less than 25% seen once, with over 7.5% in the top ten. This clonotype was counted many times. Its specificity is unknown. The sequence was collected from a female donor with Graves disease. The starting material was peripheral blood mononuclear cells (PBMCs), obtained when the disease was refractory, from a patient treated with antithyroid drugs.

In nucleotides, the CDR3 is TGTGCCAGCAGCTCGAATCCCGGGACGGTCTTTCGGGAGACCCAGTACTTC. Its protein is CASSSNPGTVFRETQYF. The J gene is TRBJ2-5, the V gene TRBV7-8; D may correspond to TRBD1 or TRBD2 (5 bases each). V was trimmed by 4 bases and J by 5 bases, leaving 23 bases between them. The CDR3 extends over 17 amino acids. Germline assignment: CDR1 SGHVS and CDR2 FQNEAQ. The whole variable domain, filled in from reference TRBV7-8 and TRBJ2-5, reads GAGVSQSPRYKVAKRGQDVALRCDPISGHVSLFWYQQALGQGPEFLTYFQNEAQLDKSGLPSDRFFAERPEGSVSTLKIQRTQQEDSAVYLCASSSNPGTVFRETQYFGPGTRLLVL.